These T cell receptor beta chains were read from a single sample in a study of blood T cell repertoires in COVID-19. The data were produced by immunoSEQ multiplex PCR, yet TCRdb's version contains in-frame clones alone and is incomplete. The table has under 250,000 clones, 80% seen once. Sequenced material: peripheral blood. These receptors were taken from a woman between 65 and 79 years old with acute or convalescent COVID-19. The CDR3 runs from the conserved cysteine through the conserved F or W. D genes are given only for firm matches. Clone size is stated in some rows and not others, as once, few, many or a class when expanded.

J gene	D gene	V gene	clone size	CDR3 DNA	CDR3 protein
TRBJ1-4	.	TRBV6-1	.	TGTGCCAGCCGGCGACAGTATAATGAAAAACTGTTTTTT	CASRRQYNEKLFF
TRBJ1-6	TRBD1	TRBV5-1	.	TGCGCCAGCAGCCTCGGGACAGGGACAAGGTCTTATAATTCACCCCTCCACTTT	CASSLGTGTRSYNSPLHF
TRBJ2-7	TRBD2	TRBV15	.	TGTGCCACCAGCAGAGATTCTAGCGGGCCAGGCCAATCCGAGCAGTACTTC	CATSRDSSGPGQSEQYF
TRBJ1-5	.	TRBV4-1	once	TGCGCCAGCAGCCGCCCCGAGACGGGGTCGGGTCAGCCCCAGCATTTT	CASSRPETGSGQPQHF
TRBJ1-2	TRBD1	TRBV6-5	.	TGTGCCAGCGAGGGACAGTTTGATGGCTACACCTTC	CASEGQFDGYTF
TRBJ2-1	TRBD2	TRBV10-3	.	TGTGCCATCAGTGAGTCCAATGGACTAGCGGCTGAGAATGAGCAGTTCTTC	CAISESNGLAAENEQFF
TRBJ2-1	TRBD2	TRBV5-1	.	TGCGCCAGCAGCACGCCGCTACTAGCGGGGGGGTACAATGAGCAGTTCTTC	CASSTPLLAGGYNEQFF
TRBJ1-2	.	TRBV6-5	.	TGTGCCAGCGAACATGACGCAGGCTATGGCTACACCTTC	CASEHDAGYGYTF
TRBJ2-5	.	TRBV2	.	TGTGCCAGCAGTGACGTGGTAGCGGAGTACCAAGAGACCCAGTACTTC	CASSDVVAEYQETQYF
TRBJ2-6	TRBD1	TRBV15	.	TGTGCCACCAGCAGAGATCTGGGGACAGGGTTGCCTGGGGCCAACGTCCTGACTTTC	CATSRDLGTGLPGANVLTF
TRBJ1-2	.	TRBV6-5	.	TGTGCCAGCAGTTACGGGGGGGGCCATAACTATGGCTACACCTTC	CASSYGGGHNYGYTF
TRBJ1-1	TRBD1	TRBV5-5	.	TGTGCCAGCAGCTCCGGGACAGCCAACACTGAAGCTTTCTTT	CASSSGTANTEAFF
TRBJ2-1	.	TRBV7-2	.	TGTGCCAGCAGCTCCAACTCGGGACTCCTCAATGAGCAGTTCTTC	CASSSNSGLLNEQFF
TRBJ2-1	TRBD1	TRBV30	.	TGTGCCTGGAGTGCAGGACAGGACCAGTTCTTC	CAWSAGQDQFF
TRBJ1-1	.	TRBV6-6	.	TGTGCCAGCAGTTACAACAGAGCCCGGGAAGCTTTCTTT	CASSYNRAREAFF
TRBJ2-5	TRBD2	TRBV3-1/TRBV3-2	.	TGTGCCAGCAGCCAAGATCCCCCTTCGCGGGGGTACCAAGAGACCCAGTACTTC	CASSQDPPSRGYQETQYF
TRBJ1-5	.	TRBV12-3/TRBV12-4	.	TGTGCCAGCCTAATAAGCAATCAGCCCCAGCATTTT	CASLISNQPQHF
TRBJ2-5	.	TRBV19	.	TGTGCCAGTGCGCGCGGGGTTACAGAGACCCAGTACTTC	CASARGVTETQYF
TRBJ2-6	.	TRBV4-1	.	TGCGCCAGCAGCCACTACGCCGGGGCCAACGTCCTGACTTTC	CASSHYAGANVLTF
TRBJ2-7	TRBD2	TRBV5-1	.	TGCGCCAGCAGCTCGGGACTAGCAGCCGAGCAGTACTTC	CASSSGLAAEQYF
TRBJ1-2	TRBD1	TRBV30	.	TGTGCCTGGAACAGGGGGCCGAGTGGCTACACCTTC	CAWNRGPSGYTF
TRBJ2-7	.	TRBV7-9	.	TGTGCCAGCAGCTCCGGGACTGCCTCCTACGAGCAGTACTTC	CASSSGTASYEQYF
TRBJ2-1	.	TRBV12-3/TRBV12-4	.	TGTGCCAGCAGTTTGGAGGGAGGGCAGTTCTTC	CASSLEGGQFF
TRBJ1-5	TRBD1	TRBV27	.	TGTGCCAGCAGTATTTCGACAGGGCCTTATAGCAATCAGCCCCAGCATTTT	CASSISTGPYSNQPQHF
TRBJ1-2	.	TRBV28	.	TGTGCCAGCAGTCGCCTAATGACAGATTTCTATGGCTACACCTTC	CASSRLMTDFYGYTF
TRBJ2-3	TRBD2	TRBV6-5	once	TGTGCCAGCACGACTAGCGAGGGCACAGATACGCAGTATTTT	CASTTSEGTDTQYF
TRBJ1-6	.	TRBV5-1	.	TGCGCCAGCAGCCAGGCGGGACCTCTAAATTCACCCCTCCACTTT	CASSQAGPLNSPLHF
TRBJ2-5	TRBD1	TRBV18	once	TGTGCCAGCTCACCGAAGGGACAGGGAGAGACCCAGTACTTC	CASSPKGQGETQYF
TRBJ2-7	.	TRBV3-1/TRBV3-2	.	TGTGCCAGCAGCCAAGGTTCATACGAGCAGTACTTC	CASSQGSYEQYF
TRBJ1-2	TRBD1	TRBV6-5	once	TGTGCCAGCAGGATAGGGACAGGGAGAGGGGGTGGCTACACCTTC	CASRIGTGRGGGYTF
TRBJ2-2	TRBD2	TRBV5-6	few	TGTGCCAGCAGCTTGGTGGCCGGGACTAGCGCCAACACCGGGGAGCTGTTTTTT	CASSLVAGTSANTGELFF
TRBJ2-5	.	TRBV19	.	TGTGCCAGTAGTATCACCCCGGGGTTCCGGGAGACCCAGTACTTC	CASSITPGFRETQYF
TRBJ1-6	TRBD1	TRBV6-5	few	TGTGCCAGCAGAGGGACAGGGGTCTTCTCACCCCTCCACTTT	CASRGTGVFSPLHF
TRBJ2-3	.	TRBV5-1	.	TGCGCCAGCAGCTTGGATAGTGCCCCAGATACGCAGTATTTT	CASSLDSAPDTQYF
TRBJ1-5	.	TRBV7-2	.	TGTGCCAGCAGCTTAGCCGGGGAAGTGGGCAATCAGCCCCAGCATTTT	CASSLAGEVGNQPQHF
TRBJ2-2	.	TRBV7-6	.	TGTGCCAGCAGCTTCAACCCAGGGGTGAACACCGGGGAGCTGTTTTTT	CASSFNPGVNTGELFF
TRBJ2-3	TRBD2	TRBV5-1	.	TGCGCCAGCAGCCCCGGGGGGGCAGGTACAGATACGCAGTATTTT	CASSPGGAGTDTQYF
TRBJ2-2	.	TRBV2	few	TGTGCCAGCAGGGAAGCTAGCGTCACCGGGGAGCTGTTTTTT	CASREASVTGELFF
TRBJ2-7	TRBD2	TRBV7-2	.	TGTGCCAGCAGCTTAGCCTTAGCGGGGGGGGCCGGCTACGAGCAGTACTTC	CASSLALAGGAGYEQYF
TRBJ2-5	TRBD2	TRBV5-6	.	TGTGCCAGCAGCTTGGGACTAGCCCGGGCCCATTCTCCGGAGACCCAGTACTTC	CASSLGLARAHSPETQYF
TRBJ1-1	TRBD1	TRBV6-5	.	TGTGCCAGCAGTTATAAGGGACAGGGGATCTCTACGGCTTTCTTT	CASSYKGQGISTAFF
TRBJ1-2	.	TRBV27	.	TGTGCCAGCAGTGCAAGGGGCCTCTCTAACTATGGCTACACCTTC	CASSARGLSNYGYTF
TRBJ2-3	TRBD1	TRBV6-5	.	TGTGCCAGCAGTTCCGCCGGGACAGGGAGAACAGATACGCAGTATTTT	CASSSAGTGRTDTQYF
TRBJ2-3	.	TRBV10-1	.	TGCGCCAGCAGTGAGTTAGGAGCGGACAGCACAGATACGCAGTATTTT	CASSELGADSTDTQYF
TRBJ1-2	.	TRBV2	.	TGTGCCAGCATCCTCGCTGAGGGATATGGCTACACCTTC	CASILAEGYGYTF
TRBJ2-5	TRBD1	TRBV7-2	.	TGTGCCAGCAGCCGGGACAGGGGAGAGACCCAGTACTTC	CASSRDRGETQYF
TRBJ2-6	.	TRBV5-1	once	TGCGCCAGCAGCTTGGTACCCCAGGGGGGAATTTCTGGGGCCAACGTCCTGACTTTC	CASSLVPQGGISGANVLTF
TRBJ2-1	TRBD2	TRBV3-1/TRBV3-2	many	TGTGCCAGCAGCCAAGGTCCACTAGCGGGGGGGCAGTTCTTC	CASSQGPLAGGQFF